These 10 T cell receptor beta chains came from one sample sequenced in a study of shared clonotypes between healthy human individuals. Using immunoSEQ multiplex PCR, the repertoire was profiled, and TCRdb retains in-frame clones only, with some absent. The sample lists about 800,000 clones, roughly 96% seen once, with less than 0.25% in the top ten. CD45RO negativity and positive selection for CCR7 defined naive CD8 cells, a population that excluded terminally differentiated effector memory CD45RA+ cells. The sequenced material came from naive CD8+ T cells sorted from blood. These receptors were taken from a young man in good health.

The chain joins TRBV10-2 to TRBJ2-7; either TRBD1 or TRBD2 may supply D (5 bases each). Between the trimmed V and J ends, which lost 8 bases and 1 base, there was a span of 15 bases. The CDR3 length is 14 residues. The germline V gene has CDR1 WSHSY and CDR2 SAAADI. The CDR3 region has the DNA TGCGCCAGCCGGGACCCCAATCGATCCTACGAGCAGTACTTC. It yields the protein CASRDPNRSYEQYF.

This clone was seen just once. The gene calls are TRBV9 and TRBJ1-2; D might be TRBD1 (5 bases). Germline V gives CDR1 SGDLS, CDR2 YYNGEE. V lost 0 bases, J lost 1 base, and 19 bases lay in between. The CDR3 is 18 residues long. CDR3 DNA sequence: TGTGCCAGCAGCGTAGAATATTTCGCTATGACAGATAACTATGGCTACACCTTC. Residues: CASSVEYFAMTDNYGYTF.

This clone has just one count. The chain has TRBV28 and TRBJ1-2, with 8 bases matching TRBD1. The germline V gene encodes CDR1 MDHEN and CDR2 SYDVKM. V lost 7 bases, J lost 7 bases, and 8 bases stayed unmatched. The CDR3 covers 13 residues. This CDR3 reads CASKIGQGGGYTF. CDR3 DNA sequence: TGTGCCAGCAAAATAGGACAGGGAGGTGGCTACACCTTC.

This chain uses TRBV11-2 with TRBJ2-7; D is unresolved. The CDR3 consists of 14 residues. Germline-derived CDR1 and CDR2 are SGHAT and FQNNGV. V lost 2 bases, J lost 4 bases, and 12 bases lay in between. The CDR3 here is CASSLTPSKYEQYF. For the CDR3, the DNA is TGTGCCAGCAGCTTAACTCCTAGTAAGTACGAGCAGTACTTC.

This clone was seen a single time. The chain links TRBV27 to TRBJ2-7; 8 bases map to TRBD1. The germline CDR1 and CDR2 sequences are MNHEY and SMNVEV (reference sequence). Trimming cost V 5 bases and J 3 bases; bases outside gene matches: 9. There are 15 residues in the CDR3. DNA for the CDR3: TGTGCCAGCAGTACCCTGGACAGGGTACGCTACGAGCAGTACTTC. Protein: CASSTLDRVRYEQYF.

The rearrangement uses TRBV5-1 and TRBJ2-7, with a possible D match to TRBD1 (5 bases). The V end lost 0 bases, the J end lost 6 bases, and 10 bases lay between the germline ends. The CDR3 runs to 13 residues. Germline CDR1 reads SGHRS; CDR2 reads YFSETQ. The CDR3 sequence is CASSLVQGSEQYF. In nucleotides, the CDR3 is TGCGCCAGCAGCTTGGTGCAGGGCAGCGAGCAGTACTTC.

The chain employs TRBV9 and TRBJ2-7; no firm D call. Trimming took off 3 bases at V and 2 bases at J, with 9 bases between the two ends. The CDR3 runs to 13 residues. The V gene's germline CDR1 is SGDLS and CDR2 YYNGEE. The CDR3 DNA reads as TGTGCCAGCAGCGAAGGTGAGACCTACGAGCAGTACTTC. Its protein product is CASSEGETYEQYF.

This clone was detected a few times. This chain links TRBV9 with TRBJ2-7; 10 bases are a match to TRBD2. The CDR3 has 16 residues. Trimming at V came to 0 bases and at J to 3 bases, leaving 6 bases not matched to a gene. From germline, CDR1 is SGDLS and CDR2 YYNGEE. The CDR3 bases are TGTGCCAGCAGCGTAGCGAGGACTAGCGGACTCTACGAGCAGTACTTC. As protein: CASSVARTSGLYEQYF.

The V gene is TRBV19, the J gene TRBJ2-3, with 10 bases that match TRBD2. The J segment lost 3 bases and the V segment lost 4 bases, leaving 4 bases of the junction unmatched. Germline loops: CDR1 LNHDA, CDR2 SQIVND (reference sequence). The CDR3 length is 15 residues. DNA of the CDR3: TGTGCCAGTAGTACGGCTAGCGGGAGTACAGATACGCAGTATTTT. This codes for CASSTASGSTDTQYF. Filled out from reference TRBV19 and TRBJ2-3, the complete variable domain reads DGGITQSPKYLFRKEGQNVTLSCEQNLNHDAMYWYRQDPGQGLRLIYYSQIVNDFQKGDIAEGYSVSREKKESFPLTVTSAQKNPTAFYLCASSTASGSTDTQYFGPGTRLTVL.

V usage is TRBV28 and J usage is TRBJ2-5, with D perhaps assigned TRBD1 or TRBD2 (5 bases each). The CDR3 consists of 14 residues. Trimming left V 6 bases short and J 0 bases short, with 11 bases between. Germline assignment: CDR1 MDHEN and CDR2 SYDVKM. This CDR3 reads CASRGVRNQETQYF. The CDR3 nucleotides are TGTGCCAGCAGGGGGGTGCGGAACCAAGAGACCCAGTACTTC.